The table lists the clone carrying this TCR beta chain with a few counts. Sequencing targeted expressed TCRB transcripts, as all isolated RNA had been reverse transcribed. Sequencing used immunoSEQ multiplex PCR; TCRdb keeps in-frame clones, though not all of them. The sample has approximately 340,000 clones; more than 12% are singletons. Sorted cells reached over 95% purity in every population. The entry originates in a study of beta chain features in type 1 diabetes. The clonotype comes from a woman aged 18-29 years in good health. Sequencing used naive CD4+ T cells from blood.

In nucleotides, the CDR3 is TGTGCCAGCAGCCGACAGGGGGACAACTATGGCTACACCTTC. Residues: CASSRQGDNYGYTF. This chain uses TRBV14 with TRBJ1-2; 9 bases are a match to TRBD1. Germline lookup yields CDR1 SGHDN and CDR2 FVKESK. V gave up 4 bases and J gave up 2 bases; unmatched junction bases: 2. This CDR3 region has 14 residues. Using reference TRBV14 and TRBJ1-2 for the parts outside the CDR3, the full variable domain is EAGVTQFPSHSVIEKGQTVTLRCDPISGHDNLYWYRRVMGKEIKFLLHFVKESKQDESGMPNNRFLAERTGGTYSTLKVQPAELEDSGVYFCASSRQGDNYGYTFGSGTRLTVV.